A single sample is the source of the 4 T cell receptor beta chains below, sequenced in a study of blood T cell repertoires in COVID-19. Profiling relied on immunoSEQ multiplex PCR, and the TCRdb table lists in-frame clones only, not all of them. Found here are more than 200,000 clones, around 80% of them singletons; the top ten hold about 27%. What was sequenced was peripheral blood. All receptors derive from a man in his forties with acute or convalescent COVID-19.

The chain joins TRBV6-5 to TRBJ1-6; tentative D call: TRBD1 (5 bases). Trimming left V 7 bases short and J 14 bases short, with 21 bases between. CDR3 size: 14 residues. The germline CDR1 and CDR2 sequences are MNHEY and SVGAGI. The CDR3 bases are TGTGCCAGCACTCAGGGCAGGGCCGTACAGTCCCTCCACTTT. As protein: CASTQGRAVQSLHF.

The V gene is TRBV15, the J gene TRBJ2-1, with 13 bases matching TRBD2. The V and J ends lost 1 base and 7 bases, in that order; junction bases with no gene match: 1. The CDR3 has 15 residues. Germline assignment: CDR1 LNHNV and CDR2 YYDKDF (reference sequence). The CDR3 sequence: CATSRGTSGSNEQFF. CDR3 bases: TGTGCCACCAGCAGAGGGACTAGCGGGAGTAATGAGCAGTTCTTC.

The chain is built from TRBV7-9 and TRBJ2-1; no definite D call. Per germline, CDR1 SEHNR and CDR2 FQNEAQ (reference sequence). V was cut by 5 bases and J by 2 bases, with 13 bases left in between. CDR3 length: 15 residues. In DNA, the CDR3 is TGTGCCAGCAGCACACGAGACAAGACCTACAATGAGCAGTTCTTC. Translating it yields CASSTRDKTYNEQFF.

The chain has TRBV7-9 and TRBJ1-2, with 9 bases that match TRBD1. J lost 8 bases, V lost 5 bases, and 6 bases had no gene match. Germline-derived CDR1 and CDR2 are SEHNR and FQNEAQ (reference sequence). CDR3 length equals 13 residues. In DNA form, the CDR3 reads TGTGCCAGCAGCCTAGGGACAGGGACCGGCTACACCTTC. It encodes CASSLGTGTGYTF. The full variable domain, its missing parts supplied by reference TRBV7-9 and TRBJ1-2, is DTGVSQNPRHKITKRGQNVTFRCDPISEHNRLYWYRQTLGQGPEFLTYFQNEAQLEKSRLLSDRFSAERPKGSFSTLEIQRTEQGDSAMYLCASSLGTGTGYTFGSGTRLTVV.